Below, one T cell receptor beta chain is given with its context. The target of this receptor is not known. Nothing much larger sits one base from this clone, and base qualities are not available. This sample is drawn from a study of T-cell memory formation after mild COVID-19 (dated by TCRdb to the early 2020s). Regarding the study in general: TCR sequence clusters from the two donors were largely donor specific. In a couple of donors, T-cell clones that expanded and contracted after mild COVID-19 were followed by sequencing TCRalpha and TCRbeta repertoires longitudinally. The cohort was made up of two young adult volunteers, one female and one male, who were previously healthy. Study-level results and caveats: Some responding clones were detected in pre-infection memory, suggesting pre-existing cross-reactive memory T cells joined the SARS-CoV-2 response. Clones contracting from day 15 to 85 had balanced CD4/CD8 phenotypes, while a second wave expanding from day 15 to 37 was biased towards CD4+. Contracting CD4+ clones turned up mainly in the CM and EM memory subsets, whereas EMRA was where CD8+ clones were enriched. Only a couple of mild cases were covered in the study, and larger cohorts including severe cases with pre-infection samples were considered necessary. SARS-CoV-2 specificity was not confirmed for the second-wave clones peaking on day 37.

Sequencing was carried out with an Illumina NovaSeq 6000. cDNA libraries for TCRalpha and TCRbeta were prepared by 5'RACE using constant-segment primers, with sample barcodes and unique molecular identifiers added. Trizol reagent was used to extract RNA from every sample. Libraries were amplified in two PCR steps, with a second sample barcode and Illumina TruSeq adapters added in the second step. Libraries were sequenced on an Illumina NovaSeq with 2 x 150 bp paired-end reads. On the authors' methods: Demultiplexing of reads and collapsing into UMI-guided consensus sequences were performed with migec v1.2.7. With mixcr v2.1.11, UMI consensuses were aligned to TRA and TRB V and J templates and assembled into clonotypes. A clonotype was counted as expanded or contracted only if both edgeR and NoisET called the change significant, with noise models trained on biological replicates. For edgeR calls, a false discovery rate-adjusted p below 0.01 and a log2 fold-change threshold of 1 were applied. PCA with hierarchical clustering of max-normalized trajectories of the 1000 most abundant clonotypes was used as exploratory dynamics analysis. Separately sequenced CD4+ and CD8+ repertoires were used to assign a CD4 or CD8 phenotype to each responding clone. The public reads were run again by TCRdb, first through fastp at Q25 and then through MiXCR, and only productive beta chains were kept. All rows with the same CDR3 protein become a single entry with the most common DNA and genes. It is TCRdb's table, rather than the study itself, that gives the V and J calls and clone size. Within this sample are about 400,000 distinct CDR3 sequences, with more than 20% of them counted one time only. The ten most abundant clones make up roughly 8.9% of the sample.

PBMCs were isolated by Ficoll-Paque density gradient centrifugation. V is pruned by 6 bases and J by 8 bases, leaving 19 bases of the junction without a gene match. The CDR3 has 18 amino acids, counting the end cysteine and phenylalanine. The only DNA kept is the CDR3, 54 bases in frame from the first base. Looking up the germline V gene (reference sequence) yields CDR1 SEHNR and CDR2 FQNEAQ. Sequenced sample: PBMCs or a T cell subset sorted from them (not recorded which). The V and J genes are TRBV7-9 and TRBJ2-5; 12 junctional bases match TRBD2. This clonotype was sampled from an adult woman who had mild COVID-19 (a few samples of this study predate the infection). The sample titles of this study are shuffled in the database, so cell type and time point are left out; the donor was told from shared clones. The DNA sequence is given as TGTGCCAGCAGTCGACCCCCCCAGACTAGCGGGGGCCGAGGAACCCAGTACTTC. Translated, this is CASSRPPQTSGGRGTQYF.